The entry that follows covers one T cell receptor (beta chain) sequence. Its antigen is unidentified. The data originate from a study of blood T cells in healthy people across ages. With a J-beta primer mix and a sample-barcoded 5' primer, a second PCR ran about 7 to 12 cycles. Tags on each cDNA molecule came from a template-switch adaptor with 12 random nucleotides. TCRdb called the 5' RACE reads again in MiXCR, with one record for every CDR3 protein. The sample includes 600,000 to 1,000,000 distinct CDR3 sequences, roughly 64% of them seen just once. Study-level findings and limits: It was not possible, with unsorted PBMCs, to conclusively compare naive and antigen-experienced cells. Estimates of total diversity, which came from one million sequenced T cells, were considered to be underestimates.

The receptor was isolated from a man aged 25 to 40 in good health. The sample consisted of blood.

The DNA for the CDR3 is TGTGCCAGCAGCCAATGGGTGTATAACTCTGGGGCCAACGTCCTGACTTTC. The encoded protein is CASSQWVYNSGANVLTF. The rearrangement uses TRBV4-2 and TRBJ2-6; D remains ambiguous. V lost 2 bases to trimming and J lost 0 bases, with 11 bases between them. Germline values: CDR1 LGHNA, CDR2 YNFKEQ. CDR3 length equals 17 residues.